This TCR beta chain was identified during a study of blood T cell repertoires in COVID-19. Repertoires were generated with immunoSEQ multiplex PCR, while TCRdb's copy carries only in-frame clones and drops some. The table includes 40,000 or so clones, roughly four fifths detected once. The germline V gene encodes CDR1 MDHEN and CDR2 SYDVKM. Trimming pared 4 bases from V and 5 bases from J, leaving 20 bases between. The CDR3 sequence is 16 residues long. The source material was peripheral blood. This receptor was obtained from a middle-aged man with active or convalescent COVID-19. The chain couples TRBV28 to TRBJ2-5; D gene ambiguous. This CDR3 is CASSSPRGLPRETQYF. DNA of the CDR3: TGTGCCAGCAGTTCCCCCCGCGGCCTCCCGAGGGAGACCCAGTACTTC.